This is a list of T cell receptor beta chains from one sample in a study of T cell responses to AZD1222 COVID-19 vaccine. Libraries were prepared by immunoSEQ multiplex PCR; TCRdb keeps only in-frame clonotypes and omits some of them. The sample carries approximately 180,000 clones, about nine tenths recorded once. Specimen: peripheral blood, collected on day 0 of AZD1222 vaccination. Receptors were obtained from an adult in good health. Both conserved end residues are part of each CDR3. The D gene is left open where the match is weak. The size field is filled for only some rows; it gives once, few, many or a size class.

v_gene: TRBV5-5
j_gene: TRBJ1-5
d_gene: NA
abundance: NA
CDR3aa: CASRGDFGGGMSNQPQHF
CDR3nt: TGTGCCAGCAGAGGGGACTTCGGTGGCGGAATGTCAAATCAGCCCCAGCATTTT

v_gene: TRBV11-2
j_gene: TRBJ2-3
d_gene: TRBD2
abundance: NA
CDR3aa: CASSLGNSGSTDTQYF
CDR3nt: TGTGCCAGCAGCTTAGGAAATAGCGGGAGTACAGATACGCAGTATTTT

v_gene: TRBV12-3/TRBV12-4
j_gene: TRBJ2-5
d_gene: NA
abundance: NA
CDR3aa: CASTGAEETQYF
CDR3nt: TGTGCCAGCACCGGTGCCGAAGAGACCCAGTACTTC

v_gene: TRBV4-2
j_gene: TRBJ2-7
d_gene: NA
abundance: few
CDR3aa: CASSPGPTTTDPYEQYF
CDR3nt: TGTGCCAGCAGCCCCGGACCGACGACCACTGATCCTTACGAGCAGTACTTC

v_gene: TRBV5-1
j_gene: TRBJ2-5
d_gene: NA
abundance: NA
CDR3aa: CASRAAGYAETQYF
CDR3nt: TGCGCCAGCAGGGCCGCAGGGTACGCAGAGACCCAGTACTTC

v_gene: TRBV5-5
j_gene: TRBJ1-2
d_gene: NA
abundance: NA
CDR3aa: CASSPRSGRGGYGYTF
CDR3nt: TGTGCCAGCAGCCCAAGGAGTGGGAGGGGGGGCTATGGCTACACCTTC

v_gene: TRBV2
j_gene: TRBJ1-3
d_gene: NA
abundance: NA
CDR3aa: CASRADRTGNTIYF
CDR3nt: TGTGCCAGCAGGGCCGACAGGACGGGAAACACCATATATTTT

v_gene: TRBV4-3
j_gene: TRBJ1-5
d_gene: TRBD1
abundance: NA
CDR3aa: CASSQGQGRHQPQHF
CDR3nt: TGCGCCAGCAGCCAAGGACAGGGGCGGCATCAGCCCCAGCATTTT

v_gene: TRBV7-2
j_gene: TRBJ2-5
d_gene: NA
abundance: NA
CDR3aa: CASTRSGGREETQYF
CDR3nt: TGTGCCAGCACACGTTCTGGGGGGCGAGAAGAGACCCAGTACTTC

v_gene: TRBV6-1
j_gene: TRBJ1-5
d_gene: NA
abundance: NA
CDR3aa: CASSEIRGASNQPQHF
CDR3nt: TGTGCCAGCAGTGAAATTCGGGGGGCAAGCAATCAGCCCCAGCATTTT

v_gene: TRBV14
j_gene: TRBJ1-6
d_gene: NA
abundance: NA
CDR3aa: CASSPLVASRNSPLHF
CDR3nt: TGTGCCAGCAGTCCTTTGGTGGCCAGCCGTAATTCACCCCTCCACTTT

v_gene: TRBV29-1
j_gene: TRBJ2-2
d_gene: TRBD1
abundance: NA
CDR3aa: CSAYRGLGTGELFF
CDR3nt: TGCAGCGCCTACAGGGGGCTCGGCACCGGGGAGCTGTTTTTT

v_gene: TRBV3-1/TRBV3-2
j_gene: TRBJ2-7
d_gene: NA
abundance: NA
CDR3aa: CASSHGDEQYF
CDR3nt: TGTGCCAGCAGCCATGGGGACGAGCAGTACTTC

v_gene: TRBV7-2
j_gene: TRBJ1-2
d_gene: TRBD1
abundance: NA
CDR3aa: CASSTDRGDYGYTF
CDR3nt: TGTGCCAGCAGCACTGACAGGGGAGACTATGGCTACACCTTC

v_gene: TRBV7-2
j_gene: TRBJ2-7
d_gene: TRBD2
abundance: NA
CDR3aa: CASSSGTSGYEQYF
CDR3nt: TGTGCCAGCAGCTCAGGGACTAGCGGATACGAGCAGTACTTC

v_gene: TRBV28
j_gene: TRBJ1-1
d_gene: NA
abundance: NA
CDR3aa: CASSPRGRINTEAFF
CDR3nt: TGTGCCAGCAGTCCCCGTGGGAGGATCAACACTGAAGCTTTCTTT

v_gene: TRBV7-3
j_gene: TRBJ2-1
d_gene: NA
abundance: NA
CDR3aa: CASSQTRPGVGRASYNEQFF
CDR3nt: TGTGCCAGCAGCCAAACCCGACCCGGGGTGGGGCGGGCCTCCTACAATGAGCAGTTCTTC

v_gene: TRBV7-2
j_gene: TRBJ2-7
d_gene: NA
abundance: NA
CDR3aa: CASSSQANTIYEQYF
CDR3nt: TGTGCCAGCAGCTCCCAGGCGAACACTATCTACGAGCAGTACTTC

v_gene: TRBV9
j_gene: TRBJ1-2
d_gene: NA
abundance: NA
CDR3aa: CASSAGTRGEDGYTF
CDR3nt: TGTGCCAGCAGCGCGGGCACGAGGGGGGAAGATGGCTACACCTTC

v_gene: TRBV7-2
j_gene: TRBJ2-2
d_gene: NA
abundance: NA
CDR3aa: CASSEYRKRTGELFF
CDR3nt: TGTGCCAGCAGCGAGTATAGGAAGAGGACCGGGGAGCTGTTTTTT

v_gene: TRBV24-1
j_gene: TRBJ2-5
d_gene: NA
abundance: few
CDR3aa: CATSGDARETQYF
CDR3nt: TGTGCCACCAGTGGTGATGCCCGGGAGACCCAGTACTTC

v_gene: TRBV6-2/TRBV6-3
j_gene: TRBJ2-7
d_gene: NA
abundance: NA
CDR3aa: CASSYLFTGKAYEQYF
CDR3nt: TGTGCCAGCAGTTACCTGTTCACAGGAAAGGCCTACGAGCAGTACTTC

v_gene: TRBV7-9
j_gene: TRBJ2-7
d_gene: TRBD1
abundance: NA
CDR3aa: CASSETNRGVYEQYF
CDR3nt: TGTGCCAGCAGCGAGACAAACAGGGGTGTCTACGAGCAGTACTTC

v_gene: TRBV11-1
j_gene: TRBJ2-2
d_gene: TRBD2
abundance: NA
CDR3aa: CASSLASGGHRGTGELFF
CDR3nt: TGTGCCAGCAGCTTAGCGAGCGGGGGGCATCGGGGAACCGGGGAGCTGTTTTTT

v_gene: TRBV19
j_gene: TRBJ2-5
d_gene: TRBD1
abundance: NA
CDR3aa: CASSLTGDQETQYF
CDR3nt: TGTGCCAGTAGCTTAACAGGGGACCAAGAGACCCAGTACTTC

v_gene: TRBV5-1
j_gene: TRBJ2-2
d_gene: NA
abundance: NA
CDR3aa: CASSRVAGSNTGELFF
CDR3nt: TGCGCCAGCTCCCGGGTGGCAGGCTCGAACACCGGGGAGCTGTTTTTT

v_gene: TRBV9
j_gene: TRBJ1-1
d_gene: TRBD1
abundance: once
CDR3aa: CASSQQGSTEAFF
CDR3nt: TGTGCCAGCAGCCAACAGGGGTCCACTGAAGCTTTCTTT

v_gene: TRBV5-4
j_gene: TRBJ1-6
d_gene: NA
abundance: NA
CDR3aa: CASSRSQGGGYNSPLHF
CDR3nt: TGTGCCAGCAGCAGATCACAGGGTGGGGGTTATAATTCACCCCTCCACTTT

v_gene: TRBV5-1
j_gene: TRBJ1-4
d_gene: TRBD1
abundance: NA
CDR3aa: CASSSQGESNEKLFF
CDR3nt: TGCGCCAGCAGCTCACAGGGGGAGTCTAATGAAAAACTGTTTTTT

v_gene: TRBV20-1
j_gene: TRBJ2-1
d_gene: NA
abundance: NA
CDR3aa: CSASERWEQFF
CDR3nt: TGCAGTGCTAGCGAGAGGTGGGAGCAGTTCTTC

v_gene: TRBV7-9
j_gene: TRBJ1-2
d_gene: NA
abundance: NA
CDR3aa: CASSLEGRTRDYGYTF
CDR3nt: TGTGCCAGCAGCTTAGAAGGAAGGACGCGGGACTATGGCTACACCTTC

v_gene: TRBV27
j_gene: TRBJ2-5
d_gene: TRBD2
abundance: NA
CDR3aa: CASSRNGLAGRETQYF
CDR3nt: TGTGCCAGCAGTCGGAACGGACTAGCGGGGAGGGAGACCCAGTACTTC

v_gene: TRBV30
j_gene: TRBJ2-4
d_gene: TRBD2
abundance: NA
CDR3aa: CAWGGLARMGIAKNIQYF
CDR3nt: TGTGCCTGGGGGGGACTAGCGCGGATGGGGATAGCCAAAAACATTCAGTACTTC

v_gene: TRBV9
j_gene: TRBJ2-7
d_gene: TRBD2
abundance: NA
CDR3aa: CASSVGTSDYEQYF
CDR3nt: TGTGCCAGCAGCGTGGGGACTAGCGACTACGAGCAGTACTTC

v_gene: TRBV15
j_gene: TRBJ2-5
d_gene: NA
abundance: NA
CDR3aa: CATSRDTGRETQYF
CDR3nt: TGTGCCACCAGCAGAGATACGGGACGAGAGACCCAGTACTTC

v_gene: TRBV28
j_gene: TRBJ2-5
d_gene: NA
abundance: NA
CDR3aa: CASSPPRLGAETQYF
CDR3nt: TGTGCCAGCAGCCCCCCTAGGCTGGGCGCAGAGACCCAGTACTTC

v_gene: TRBV6-5
j_gene: TRBJ1-5
d_gene: NA
abundance: NA
CDR3aa: CASRKPDGHQPQHF
CDR3nt: TGTGCCAGCAGAAAGCCCGACGGGCATCAGCCCCAGCATTTT

v_gene: TRBV20-1
j_gene: TRBJ1-5
d_gene: NA
abundance: NA
CDR3aa: CSASLGKNQPQHF
CDR3nt: TGCAGTGCTAGTTTGGGTAAAAATCAGCCCCAGCATTTT

v_gene: TRBV10-3
j_gene: TRBJ2-7
d_gene: NA
abundance: NA
CDR3aa: CAIAGQLTYEQYF
CDR3nt: TGTGCCATCGCGGGACAACTGACCTACGAGCAGTACTTC

v_gene: TRBV5-1
j_gene: TRBJ1-6
d_gene: TRBD1
abundance: NA
CDR3aa: CASSYGQGIAPLHF
CDR3nt: TGCGCCAGCAGCTACGGACAGGGCATAGCACCCCTCCACTTT

v_gene: TRBV6-2/TRBV6-3
j_gene: TRBJ2-4
d_gene: TRBD2
abundance: NA
CDR3aa: CASSRDYAREIAKNIQYF
CDR3nt: TGTGCCAGCAGTCGGGACTACGCCCGGGAAATAGCCAAAAACATTCAGTACTTC

v_gene: TRBV4-1
j_gene: TRBJ2-5
d_gene: NA
abundance: NA
CDR3aa: CASSQERTGARQETQYF
CDR3nt: TGCGCCAGCAGCCAAGAGAGGACTGGCGCACGGCAAGAGACCCAGTACTTC

v_gene: TRBV3-1/TRBV3-2
j_gene: TRBJ1-2
d_gene: NA
abundance: NA
CDR3aa: CASSQRGHYGYTF
CDR3nt: TGTGCCAGCAGCCAAAGGGGCCACTATGGCTACACCTTC

v_gene: TRBV13
j_gene: TRBJ2-3
d_gene: TRBD2
abundance: NA
CDR3aa: CASSHSGGAEDTQYF
CDR3nt: TGTGCCAGCAGCCATAGCGGGGGGGCTGAGGATACGCAGTATTTT

v_gene: TRBV6-2/TRBV6-3
j_gene: TRBJ1-3
d_gene: NA
abundance: NA
CDR3aa: CASSSGAGNTIYF
CDR3nt: TGTGCCAGCAGTTCAGGGGCTGGAAACACCATATATTTT

v_gene: TRBV7-2
j_gene: TRBJ1-6
d_gene: TRBD1
abundance: NA
CDR3aa: CASSFNRGGSPLHF
CDR3nt: TGTGCCAGCAGCTTTAACAGGGGTGGCTCACCCCTCCACTTT

v_gene: TRBV19
j_gene: TRBJ1-6
d_gene: TRBD1
abundance: NA
CDR3aa: CASSSLETGNSPLHF
CDR3nt: TGTGCCAGTAGTTCCCTGGAGACAGGGAATTCACCCCTCCACTTT

v_gene: TRBV6-6
j_gene: TRBJ2-3
d_gene: TRBD2
abundance: NA
CDR3aa: CASSYGLATDTQYF
CDR3nt: TGTGCCAGCAGTTACGGACTAGCCACAGATACGCAGTATTTT

v_gene: TRBV10-3
j_gene: TRBJ1-3
d_gene: TRBD1
abundance: NA
CDR3aa: CAISETTGAGNTIYF
CDR3nt: TGTGCCATCAGTGAGACCACAGGGGCTGGAAACACCATATATTTT

v_gene: TRBV4-2
j_gene: TRBJ1-1
d_gene: NA
abundance: NA
CDR3aa: CASSTGGTAFF
CDR3nt: TGTGCCAGCAGCACTGGGGGGACAGCTTTCTTT

v_gene: TRBV28
j_gene: TRBJ1-2
d_gene: NA
abundance: NA
CDR3aa: CASSSAGRGSYGYTF
CDR3nt: TGTGCCAGCAGTTCGGCGGGGAGAGGGTCCTATGGCTACACCTTC

v_gene: TRBV6-2/TRBV6-3
j_gene: TRBJ1-2
d_gene: NA
abundance: NA
CDR3aa: CASSYSMSSGGYTF
CDR3nt: TGTGCCAGCAGTTACTCGATGTCTTCGGGGGGCTACACCTTC

v_gene: TRBV5-1
j_gene: TRBJ2-1
d_gene: NA
abundance: few
CDR3aa: CASSLDGGSSYNEQFF
CDR3nt: TGCGCCAGCAGCTTGGATGGGGGGAGCTCCTACAATGAGCAGTTCTTC

v_gene: TRBV5-1
j_gene: TRBJ2-1
d_gene: TRBD1
abundance: NA
CDR3aa: CASSSTGDSYNEQFF
CDR3nt: TGCGCCAGCAGCTCGACAGGGGACTCCTACAATGAGCAGTTCTTC

v_gene: TRBV19
j_gene: TRBJ2-3
d_gene: TRBD1
abundance: NA
CDR3aa: CASSEEARQGDTQYF
CDR3nt: TGTGCCAGTAGTGAAGAGGCAAGACAGGGGGATACGCAGTATTTT